The present entry profiles one T cell receptor beta chain with its context. The antigen is not known. Both 60 Vbeta primers and 13 Jbeta primers went into the PCR. The table came from immunoSEQ multiplex PCR; TCRdb's copy has only in-frame clones and leaves some out. The sample includes approximately 220,000 clones, 75% to 80% seen only once; the top ten take 1.5% to 2%. Unrecorded immune exposures were likely, despite nominal health at sampling. The sample comes from a study of cytomegalovirus exposure and HLA in healthy donors. CDR3 size: 15 residues. Germline V gene lookup returns CDR1 SGHRS and CDR2 YFSETQ. The V end was cut by 4 bases, the J end by 4 bases, with 12 bases between. Study observations and caveats: In vitro testing confirmed a few CMV-associated chains as specific for CMV antigens.

The rearrangement uses TRBV5-1 and TRBJ2-6; maybe TRBD1 (5 bases). The clonotype comes from a male donor in good health and CMV-seronegative. The sequencing input was PBMCs. CDR3 coding DNA: TGCGCCAGCAGCCTGCAGGGTCTGGGGGCCAACGTCCTGACTTTC. It is translated as CASSLQGLGANVLTF. Full variable domain (outside the CDR3, taken from reference TRBV5-1 and TRBJ2-6): KAGVTQTPRYLIKTRGQQVTLSCSPISGHRSVSWYQQTPGQGLQFLFEYFSETQRNKGNFPGRFSGRQFSNSRSEMNVSTLELGDSALYLCASSLQGLGANVLTFGAGSRLTVL.